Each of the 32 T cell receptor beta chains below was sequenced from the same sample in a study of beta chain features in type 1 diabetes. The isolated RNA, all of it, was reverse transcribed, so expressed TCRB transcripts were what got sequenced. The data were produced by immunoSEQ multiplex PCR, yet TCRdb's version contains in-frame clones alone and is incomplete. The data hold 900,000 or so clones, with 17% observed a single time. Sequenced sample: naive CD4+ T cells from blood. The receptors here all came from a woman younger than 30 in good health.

The CDR3 DNA reads as TGTGCCATCAGACAGGGGGGGGATGAAAAACTGTTTTTT. As protein: CAIRQGGDEKLFF. This chain joins TRBV10-3 and TRBJ1-4; 8 nucleotides align to TRBD1. V was pared by 6 bases and J by 6 bases, with 3 bases of the junction left unmatched. This CDR3 contains 13 residues. The V gene's germline CDR1 is ENHRY and CDR2 SYGVKD.

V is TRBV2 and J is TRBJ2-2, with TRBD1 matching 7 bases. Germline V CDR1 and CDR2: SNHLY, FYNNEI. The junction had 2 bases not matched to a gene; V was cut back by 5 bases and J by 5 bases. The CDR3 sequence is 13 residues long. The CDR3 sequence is CASSPGQTGELFF. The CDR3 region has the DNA TGTGCCAGCAGTCCGGGACAGACCGGGGAGCTGTTTTTT.

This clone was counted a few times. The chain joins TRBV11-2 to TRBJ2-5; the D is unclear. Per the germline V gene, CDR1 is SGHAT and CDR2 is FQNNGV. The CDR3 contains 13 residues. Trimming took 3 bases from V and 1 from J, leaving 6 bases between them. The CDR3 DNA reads TGTGCCAGCAGCTTTGCCGGCCAAGAGACCCAGTACTTC. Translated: CASSFAGQETQYF.

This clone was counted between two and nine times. CDR3 nucleotide sequence: TGTGCCAGCAGCTCCGGTAGTTCCTCCTACAATGAGCAGTTCTTC. This encodes CASSSGSSSYNEQFF. The chain couples TRBV7-9 to TRBJ2-1; D unresolved. Germline V lookup: CDR1 SEHNR, CDR2 FQNEAQ (reference sequence). V was clipped by 4 bases and J by 0 bases, with 10 bases between them. This CDR3 has 15 amino acids.

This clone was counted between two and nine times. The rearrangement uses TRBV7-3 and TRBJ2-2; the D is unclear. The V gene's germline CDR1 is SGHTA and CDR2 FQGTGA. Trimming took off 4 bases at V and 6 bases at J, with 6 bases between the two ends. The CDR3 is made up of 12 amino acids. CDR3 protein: CASSSISGELFF. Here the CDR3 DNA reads TGTGCCAGCAGCTCTATTTCCGGGGAGCTGTTTTTT.

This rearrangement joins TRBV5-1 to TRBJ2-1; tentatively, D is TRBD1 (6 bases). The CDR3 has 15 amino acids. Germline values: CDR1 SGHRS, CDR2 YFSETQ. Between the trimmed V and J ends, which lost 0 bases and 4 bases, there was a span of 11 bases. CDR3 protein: CASSLAQGQYNEQFF. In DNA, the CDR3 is TGCGCCAGCAGCTTGGCACAAGGACAGTACAATGAGCAGTTCTTC.

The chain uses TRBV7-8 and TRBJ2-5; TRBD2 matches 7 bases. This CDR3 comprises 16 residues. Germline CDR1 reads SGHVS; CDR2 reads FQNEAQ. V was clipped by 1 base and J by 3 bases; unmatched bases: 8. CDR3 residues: CASSLGYSGKKETQYF. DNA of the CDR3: TGTGCCAGCAGCTTAGGTTACAGCGGGAAGAAAGAGACCCAGTACTTC.

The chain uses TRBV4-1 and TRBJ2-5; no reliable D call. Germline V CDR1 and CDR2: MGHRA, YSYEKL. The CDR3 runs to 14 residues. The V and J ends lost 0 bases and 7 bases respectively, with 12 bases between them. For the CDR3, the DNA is TGCGCCAGCAGCCAAGATCCCACGCTGGGGACCCAGTACTTC. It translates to CASSQDPTLGTQYF.

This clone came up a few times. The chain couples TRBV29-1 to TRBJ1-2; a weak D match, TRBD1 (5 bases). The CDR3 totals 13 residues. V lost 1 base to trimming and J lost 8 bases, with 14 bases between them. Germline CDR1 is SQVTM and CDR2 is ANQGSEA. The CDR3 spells CSVEAQEVRGYTF. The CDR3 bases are TGCAGCGTTGAAGCACAGGAGGTCCGAGGCTACACCTTC. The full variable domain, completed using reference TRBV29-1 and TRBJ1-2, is SAVISQKPSRDICQRGTSLTIQCQVDSQVTMMFWYRQQPGQSLTLIATANQGSEATYESGFVIDKFPISRPNLTFSTLTVSNMSPEDSSIYLCSVEAQEVRGYTFGSGTRLTVV.

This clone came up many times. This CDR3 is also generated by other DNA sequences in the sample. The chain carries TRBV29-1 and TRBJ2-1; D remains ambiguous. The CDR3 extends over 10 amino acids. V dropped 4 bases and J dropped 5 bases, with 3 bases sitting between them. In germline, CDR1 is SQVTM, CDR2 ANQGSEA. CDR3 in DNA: TGCAGCGTTGGACACAATGAGCAGTTCTTC. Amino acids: CSVGHNEQFF.

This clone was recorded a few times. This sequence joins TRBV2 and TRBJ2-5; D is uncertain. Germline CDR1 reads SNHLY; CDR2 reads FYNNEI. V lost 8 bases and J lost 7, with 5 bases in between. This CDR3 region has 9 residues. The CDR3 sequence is CASGGTQYF. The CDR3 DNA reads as TGTGCCAGCGGTGGGACCCAGTACTTC.

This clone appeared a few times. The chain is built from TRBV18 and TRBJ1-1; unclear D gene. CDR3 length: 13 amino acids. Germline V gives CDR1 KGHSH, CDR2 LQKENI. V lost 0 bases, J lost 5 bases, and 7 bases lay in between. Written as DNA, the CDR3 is TGTGCCAGCTCACCACCGAGTGATACTGAAGCTTTCTTT. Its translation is CASSPPSDTEAFF. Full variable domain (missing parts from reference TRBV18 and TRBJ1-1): NAGVMQNPRHLVRRRGQEARLRCSPMKGHSHVYWYRQLPEEGLKFMVYLQKENIIDESGMPKERFSAEFPKEGPSILRIQQVVRGDSAAYFCASSPPSDTEAFFGQGTRLTVV.

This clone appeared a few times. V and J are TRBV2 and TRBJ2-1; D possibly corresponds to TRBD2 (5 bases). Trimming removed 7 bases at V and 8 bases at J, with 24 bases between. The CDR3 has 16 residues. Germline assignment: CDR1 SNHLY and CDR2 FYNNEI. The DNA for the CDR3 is TGTGCCAGCAAATCGACCGCGGGCTCAAGGTTCGATGAGCAGTTCTTC. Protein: CASKSTAGSRFDEQFF.

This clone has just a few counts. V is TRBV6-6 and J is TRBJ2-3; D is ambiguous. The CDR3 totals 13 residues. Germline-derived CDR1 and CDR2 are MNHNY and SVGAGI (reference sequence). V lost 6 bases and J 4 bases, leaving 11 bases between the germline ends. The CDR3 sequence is CASRIGASDTQYF. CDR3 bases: TGTGCCAGCAGGATCGGCGCATCAGATACGCAGTATTTT.

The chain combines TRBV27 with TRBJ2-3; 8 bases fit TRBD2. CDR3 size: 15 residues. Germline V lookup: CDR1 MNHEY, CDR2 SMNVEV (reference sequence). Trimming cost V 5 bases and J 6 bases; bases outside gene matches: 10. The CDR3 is CASSDWAGGGDTQYF. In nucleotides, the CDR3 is TGTGCCAGCAGTGACTGGGCGGGAGGTGGCGATACGCAGTATTTT.

The CDR3, as DNA: TGTGCCAGCAGTACGACAGGTGGGAATCAGCCCCAGCATTTT. Translation gives CASSTTGGNQPQHF. V gene TRBV28 combines with J gene TRBJ1-5; tentative D call: TRBD1 (6 bases). Germline V CDR1 and CDR2: MDHEN, SYDVKM. The length of the CDR3 is 14 residues. Trimming shortened V by 5 bases and J by 4 bases, and 12 bases separated the two germline ends.

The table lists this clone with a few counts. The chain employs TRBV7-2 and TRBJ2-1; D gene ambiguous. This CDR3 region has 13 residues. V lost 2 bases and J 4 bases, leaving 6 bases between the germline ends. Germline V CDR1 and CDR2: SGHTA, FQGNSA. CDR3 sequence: CASSLIGYNEQFF. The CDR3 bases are TGTGCCAGCAGCTTAATAGGGTACAATGAGCAGTTCTTC.

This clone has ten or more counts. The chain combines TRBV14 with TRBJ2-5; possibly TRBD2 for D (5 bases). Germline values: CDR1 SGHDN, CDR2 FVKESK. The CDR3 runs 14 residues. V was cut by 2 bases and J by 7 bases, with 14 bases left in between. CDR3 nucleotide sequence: TGTGCCAGCAGCCAATTCATTCGTGAGGGGACCCAGTACTTC. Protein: CASSQFIREGTQYF.

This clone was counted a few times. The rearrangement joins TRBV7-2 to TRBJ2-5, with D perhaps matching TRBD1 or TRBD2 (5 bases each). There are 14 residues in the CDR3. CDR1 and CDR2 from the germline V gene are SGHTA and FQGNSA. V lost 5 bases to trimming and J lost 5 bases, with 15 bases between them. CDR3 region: CASSRGQGGETQYF. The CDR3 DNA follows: TGTGCCAGCAGCCGAGGGCAGGGTGGGGAGACCCAGTACTTC.

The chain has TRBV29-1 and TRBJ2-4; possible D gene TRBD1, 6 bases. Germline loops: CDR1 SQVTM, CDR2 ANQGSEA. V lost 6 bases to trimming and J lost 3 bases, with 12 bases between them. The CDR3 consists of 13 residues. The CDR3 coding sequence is TGCAGCGTCCAACAGGGTGTCAAAAACATTCAGTACTTC. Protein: CSVQQGVKNIQYF.

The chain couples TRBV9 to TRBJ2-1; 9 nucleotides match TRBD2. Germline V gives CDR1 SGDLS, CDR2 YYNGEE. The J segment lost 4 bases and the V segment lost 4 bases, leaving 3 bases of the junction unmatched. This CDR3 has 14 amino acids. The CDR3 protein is CASSRTSVYNEQFF. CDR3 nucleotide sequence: TGTGCCAGCAGCAGGACTAGCGTGTACAATGAGCAGTTCTTC.

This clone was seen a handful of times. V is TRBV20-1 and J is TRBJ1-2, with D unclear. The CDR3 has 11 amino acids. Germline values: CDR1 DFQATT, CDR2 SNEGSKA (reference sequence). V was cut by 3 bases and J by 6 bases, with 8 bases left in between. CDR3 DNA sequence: TGCAGTGCTAGGACGGCGGATGGCTACACCTTC. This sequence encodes CSARTADGYTF.

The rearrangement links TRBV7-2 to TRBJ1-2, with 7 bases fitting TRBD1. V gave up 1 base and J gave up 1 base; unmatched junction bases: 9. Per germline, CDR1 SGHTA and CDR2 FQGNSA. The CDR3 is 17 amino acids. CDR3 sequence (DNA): TGTGCCAGCAGCTTAGTGATAGGACAGGAGTTTAACTATGGCTACACCTTC. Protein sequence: CASSLVIGQEFNYGYTF.

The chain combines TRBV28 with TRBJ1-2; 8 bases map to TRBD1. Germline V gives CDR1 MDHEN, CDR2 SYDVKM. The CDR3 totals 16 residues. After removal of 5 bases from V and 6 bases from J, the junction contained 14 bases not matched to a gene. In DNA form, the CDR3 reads TGTGCCAGCAGTCCGGACAGGGCGTGGAGAAAGGATGGCTACACCTTC. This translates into CASSPDRAWRKDGYTF.

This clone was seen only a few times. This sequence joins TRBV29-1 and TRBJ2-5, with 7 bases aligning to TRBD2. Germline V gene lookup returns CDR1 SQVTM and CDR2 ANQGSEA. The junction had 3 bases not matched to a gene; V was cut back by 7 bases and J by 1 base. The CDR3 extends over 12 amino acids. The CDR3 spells CSAGRPQETQYF. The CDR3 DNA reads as TGCAGCGCCGGGAGGCCCCAAGAGACCCAGTACTTC.

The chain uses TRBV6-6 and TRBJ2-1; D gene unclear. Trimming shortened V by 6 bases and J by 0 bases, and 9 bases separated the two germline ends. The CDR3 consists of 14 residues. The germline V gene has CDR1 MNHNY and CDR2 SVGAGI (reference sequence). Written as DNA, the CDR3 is TGTGCCAGCAGGACTGTCAGCTCCTACAATGAGCAGTTCTTC. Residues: CASRTVSSYNEQFF.

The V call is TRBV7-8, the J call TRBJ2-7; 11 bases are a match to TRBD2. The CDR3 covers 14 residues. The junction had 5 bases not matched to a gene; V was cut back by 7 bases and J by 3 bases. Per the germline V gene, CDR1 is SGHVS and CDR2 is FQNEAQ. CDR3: CASTRLAGNYEQYF. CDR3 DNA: TGTGCCAGCACAAGACTAGCGGGAAACTACGAGCAGTACTTC.

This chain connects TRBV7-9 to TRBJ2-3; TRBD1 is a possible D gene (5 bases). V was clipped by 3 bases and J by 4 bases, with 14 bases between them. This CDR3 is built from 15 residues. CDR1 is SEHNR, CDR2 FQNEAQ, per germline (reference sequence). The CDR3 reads CASSFQGFLADTQYF. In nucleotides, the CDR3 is TGTGCCAGCAGCTTCCAGGGCTTCTTGGCAGATACGCAGTATTTT.

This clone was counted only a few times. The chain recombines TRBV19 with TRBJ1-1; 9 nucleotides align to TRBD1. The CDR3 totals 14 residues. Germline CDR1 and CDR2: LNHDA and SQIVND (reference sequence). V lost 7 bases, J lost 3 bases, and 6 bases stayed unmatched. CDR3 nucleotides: TGTGCCAGTACCACAGGGGGCGCGGACACTGAAGCTTTCTTT. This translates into CASTTGGADTEAFF.

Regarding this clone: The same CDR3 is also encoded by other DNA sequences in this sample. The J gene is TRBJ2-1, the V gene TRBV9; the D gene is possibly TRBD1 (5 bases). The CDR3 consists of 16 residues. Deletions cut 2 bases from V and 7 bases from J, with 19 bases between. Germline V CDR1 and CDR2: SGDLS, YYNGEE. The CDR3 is CASSVPRQGASNEQFF. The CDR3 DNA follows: TGTGCCAGCAGCGTTCCCCGACAAGGGGCGAGTAATGAGCAGTTCTTC.

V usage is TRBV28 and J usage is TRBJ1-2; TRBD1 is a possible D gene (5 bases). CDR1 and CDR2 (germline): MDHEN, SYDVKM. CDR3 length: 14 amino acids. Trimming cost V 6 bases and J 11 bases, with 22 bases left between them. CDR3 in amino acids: CASRAPGTQEQYTF. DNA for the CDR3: TGTGCCAGCAGGGCCCCCGGGACGCAAGAGCAGTACACCTTC.

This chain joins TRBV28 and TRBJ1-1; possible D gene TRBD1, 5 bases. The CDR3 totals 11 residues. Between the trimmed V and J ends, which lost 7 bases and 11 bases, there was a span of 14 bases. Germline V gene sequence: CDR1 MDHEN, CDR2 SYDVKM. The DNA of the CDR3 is TGTGCCAGCATTTGGGGCGGTGAGGCTTTCTTT. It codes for CASIWGGEAFF.